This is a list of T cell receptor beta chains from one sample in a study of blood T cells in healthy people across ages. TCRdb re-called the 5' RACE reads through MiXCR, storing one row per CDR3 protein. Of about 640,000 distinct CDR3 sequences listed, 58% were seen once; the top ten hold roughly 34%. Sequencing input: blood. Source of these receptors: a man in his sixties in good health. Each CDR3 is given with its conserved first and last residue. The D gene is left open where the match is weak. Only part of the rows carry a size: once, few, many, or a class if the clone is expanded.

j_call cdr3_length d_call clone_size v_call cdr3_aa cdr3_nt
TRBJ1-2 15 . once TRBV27 CATISGGGATYGYTF TGTGCCACCATCTCTGGAGGAGGGGCAACCTATGGCTACACCTTC
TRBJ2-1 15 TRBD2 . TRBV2 CASIPLAGGYNEQFF TGTGCCAGCATCCCCTTAGCGGGGGGTTACAATGAGCAGTTCTTC
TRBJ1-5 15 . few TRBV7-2 CASSPGLYSNQPQHF TGTGCCAGCAGCCCAGGCCTTTATAGCAATCAGCCCCAGCATTTT
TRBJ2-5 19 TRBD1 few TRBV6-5 CASSYSYPQGQGGSETQYF TGTGCCAGCAGTTACTCATACCCTCAAGGACAGGGCGGATCCGAGACCCAGTACTTC
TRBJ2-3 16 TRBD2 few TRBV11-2 CASSLDRAGGTDTQYF TGTGCCAGCAGCTTAGATAGGGCGGGGGGGACAGATACGCAGTATTTT
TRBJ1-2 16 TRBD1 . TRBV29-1 CSVEDSRTGFPYGYTF TGCAGCGTTGAAGACAGTCGGACAGGGTTCCCCTATGGCTACACCTTC
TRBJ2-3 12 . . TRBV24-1 CATSEGPDTQYF TGTGCCACCAGTGAGGGTCCAGATACGCAGTATTTT
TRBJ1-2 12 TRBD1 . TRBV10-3 CAISVGQEGYTF TGTGCCATCAGTGTAGGACAGGAAGGCTACACCTTC
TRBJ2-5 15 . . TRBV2 CASSEGQGAMETQYF TGTGCCAGCAGTGAAGGGCAGGGTGCCATGGAGACCCAGTACTTC
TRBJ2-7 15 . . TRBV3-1 CASSQARGPYNEQYF TGTGCCAGCAGCCAAGCCAGGGGACCATACAATGAGCAGTACTTC
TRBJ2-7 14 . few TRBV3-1 CASSQDGMSREQYF TGTGCCAGCAGCCAAGATGGCATGTCTCGCGAGCAGTACTTC
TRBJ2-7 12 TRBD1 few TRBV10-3 CAGGDREYEQYF TGTGCCGGTGGGGACAGGGAGTACGAGCAGTACTTC
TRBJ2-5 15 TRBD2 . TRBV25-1 CASSEPSGAQETQYF TGTGCCAGCAGTGAGCCTAGCGGGGCCCAAGAGACCCAGTACTTC
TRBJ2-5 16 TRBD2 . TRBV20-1 CSASPGLAGIQETQYF TGCAGTGCTAGTCCCGGACTAGCGGGGATCCAAGAGACCCAGTACTTC
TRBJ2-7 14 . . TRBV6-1 CASRRQSTSYEQYF TGTGCCAGTCGCCGGCAATCGACCTCCTACGAGCAGTACTTC
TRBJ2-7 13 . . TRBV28 CASSLHRDYEQYF TGTGCCAGCAGTTTACATAGGGACTACGAGCAGTACTTC
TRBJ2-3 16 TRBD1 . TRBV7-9 CASSAPTGQPTDTQYF TGTGCCAGCAGCGCCCCGACGGGACAGCCCACAGATACGCAGTATTTT
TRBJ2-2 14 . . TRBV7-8 CASSLTTYTGELFF TGTGCCAGCAGCTTAACTACTTACACCGGGGAGCTGTTTTTT
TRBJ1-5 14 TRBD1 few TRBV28 CASRSTGEHQPQHF TGTGCCAGCAGGTCGACAGGGGAACATCAGCCCCAGCATTTT
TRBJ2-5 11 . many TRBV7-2 CASSRTETQYF TGTGCCAGCAGCCGAACGGAGACCCAGTACTTC
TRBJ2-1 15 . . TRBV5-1 CASSSANAPYNEQFF TGCGCCAGCAGCTCCGCTAATGCCCCTTACAATGAGCAGTTCTTC
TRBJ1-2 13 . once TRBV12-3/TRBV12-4 CASSLQRAYGYTF TGTGCCAGCAGTTTACAAAGGGCCTATGGCTACACCTTC
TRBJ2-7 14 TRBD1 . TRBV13 CASNVRDRDYEQYF TGTGCCAGCAACGTCCGGGACAGGGACTACGAGCAGTACTTC
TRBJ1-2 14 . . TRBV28 CASTLQQANYGYTF TGTGCCAGCACCCTACAACAGGCTAACTATGGCTACACCTTC
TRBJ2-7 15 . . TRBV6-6 CASSYSGQSDYEQYF TGTGCCAGCAGTTACTCGGGGCAGAGTGATTACGAGCAGTACTTC
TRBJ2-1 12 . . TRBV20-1 CSSQGGHNEQFF TGCAGCTCACAGGGAGGCCACAATGAGCAGTTCTTC
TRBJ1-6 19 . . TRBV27 CASSLSPAQASSYNSPLHF TGTGCCAGCAGTTTAAGTCCGGCGCAGGCCAGCTCCTATAATTCACCCCTCCACTTT
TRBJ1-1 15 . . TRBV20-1 CSARVSDGLNTEAFF TGCAGTGCTAGAGTTAGCGACGGGTTGAACACTGAAGCTTTCTTT
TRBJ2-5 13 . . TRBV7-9 CASSFGRIETQYF TGTGCCAGCAGCTTCGGCCGCATAGAGACCCAGTACTTC
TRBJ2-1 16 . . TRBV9 CASSVGVVSSYNEQFF TGTGCCAGCAGCGTAGGAGTGGTAAGCTCCTACAATGAGCAGTTCTTC
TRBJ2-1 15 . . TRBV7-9 CASSPTGTSFDEQFF TGTGCCAGCAGCCCCACAGGGACATCTTTCGATGAGCAGTTCTTC
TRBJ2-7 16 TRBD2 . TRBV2 CASSAGGQGIYNEQYF TGTGCCAGCAGTGCGGGAGGGCAGGGCATCTACAATGAGCAGTACTTC
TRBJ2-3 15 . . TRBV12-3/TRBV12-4 CASTRTSGSTDTQYF TGTGCCAGCACCCGGACCAGCGGTAGCACAGATACGCAGTATTTT
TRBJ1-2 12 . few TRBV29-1 CSVSPGVYGYTF TGCAGCGTATCACCAGGGGTCTATGGCTACACCTTC
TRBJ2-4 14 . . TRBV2 CASSDDKAKNIQYF TGTGCCAGCAGTGACGACAAAGCCAAAAACATTCAGTACTTC